The present T cell receptor beta chain was sequenced within a study of T cell responses to AZD1222 COVID-19 vaccine. Study-wide findings and caveats: Regions 160-218 and 743-854 held dominance among vaccine-associated CD4 TCRs, which spanned spike. Only a handful of AZD1222 recipients, roughly six in all, had baseline seropositivity. White British people made up most donors, females outnumbered males, and clonal diversity was possibly underestimated.

Data came from immunoSEQ multiplex PCR; TCRdb stores just in-frame clones and leaves some out. The repertoire holds under 80,000 clones, with 79% as singletons. Concerning this clone itself: Its antigen is unknown.

The source is an adult in good health. The sample in question was peripheral blood, obtained on day 0 of MenACWY control vaccination.

CDR3 amino acids: CASSLGGTGGETQYF. The CDR3 coding sequence is TGTGCCAGCAGCTTAGGAGGGACAGGGGGAGAGACCCAGTACTTC. V and J are TRBV7-8 and TRBJ2-5; 11 bases align to TRBD1. The germline V gene encodes CDR1 SGHVS and CDR2 FQNEAQ. This CDR3 has 15 residues. The V gene end was trimmed by 1 base and the J gene end by 4 bases; junction bases not matched to a gene: 2.